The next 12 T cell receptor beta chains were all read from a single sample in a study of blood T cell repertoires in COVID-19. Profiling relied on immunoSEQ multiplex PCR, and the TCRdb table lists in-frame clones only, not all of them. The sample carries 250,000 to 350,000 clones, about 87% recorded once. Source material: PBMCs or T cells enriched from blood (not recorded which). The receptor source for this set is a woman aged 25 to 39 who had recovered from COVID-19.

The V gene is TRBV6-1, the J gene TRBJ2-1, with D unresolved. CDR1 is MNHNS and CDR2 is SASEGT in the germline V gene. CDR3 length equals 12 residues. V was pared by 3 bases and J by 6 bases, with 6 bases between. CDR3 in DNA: TGTGCCAGCAGTGACCAATCCAATGAGCAGTTCTTC. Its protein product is CASSDQSNEQFF.

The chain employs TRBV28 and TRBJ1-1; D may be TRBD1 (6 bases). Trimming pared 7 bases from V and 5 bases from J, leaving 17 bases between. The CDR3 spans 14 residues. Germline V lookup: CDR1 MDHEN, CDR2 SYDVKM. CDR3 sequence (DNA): TGTGCCAGCACCTTCCTCGGCGACAGGACTGAAGCTTTCTTT. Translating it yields CASTFLGDRTEAFF.

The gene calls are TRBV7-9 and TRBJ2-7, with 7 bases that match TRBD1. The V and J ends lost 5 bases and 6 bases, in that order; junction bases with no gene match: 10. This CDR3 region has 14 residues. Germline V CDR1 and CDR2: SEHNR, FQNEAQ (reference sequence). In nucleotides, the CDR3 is TGTGCCAGCAGCCCCCGGACAGGATTTGGCGAGCAGTACTTC. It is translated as CASSPRTGFGEQYF.

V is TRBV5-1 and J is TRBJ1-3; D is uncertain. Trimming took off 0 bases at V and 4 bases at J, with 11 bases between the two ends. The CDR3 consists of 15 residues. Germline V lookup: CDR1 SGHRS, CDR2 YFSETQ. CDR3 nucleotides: TGCGCCAGCAGCTTGGCTAGAGCCGAAGGAAACACCATATATTTT. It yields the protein CASSLARAEGNTIYF.

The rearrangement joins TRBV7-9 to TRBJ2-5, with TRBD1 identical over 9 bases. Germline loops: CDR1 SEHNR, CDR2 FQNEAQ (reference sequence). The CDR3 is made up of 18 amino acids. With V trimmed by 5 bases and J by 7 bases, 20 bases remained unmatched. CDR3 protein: CASSAGTGFLGPPATQYF. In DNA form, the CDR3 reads TGTGCCAGCAGCGCCGGGACAGGGTTTTTAGGCCCTCCGGCGACCCAGTACTTC.

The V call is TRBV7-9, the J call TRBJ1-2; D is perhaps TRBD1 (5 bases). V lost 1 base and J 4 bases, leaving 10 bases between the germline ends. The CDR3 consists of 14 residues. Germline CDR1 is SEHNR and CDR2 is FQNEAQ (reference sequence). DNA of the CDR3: TGTGCCAGCAGCTTAGGAAGGGGAGGCTATGGCTACACCTTC. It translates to CASSLGRGGYGYTF. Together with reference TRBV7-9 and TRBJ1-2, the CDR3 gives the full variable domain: DTGVSQNPRHKITKRGQNVTFRCDPISEHNRLYWYRQTLGQGPEFLTYFQNEAQLEKSRLLSDRFSAERPKGSFSTLEIQRTEQGDSAMYLCASSLGRGGYGYTFGSGTRLTVV.

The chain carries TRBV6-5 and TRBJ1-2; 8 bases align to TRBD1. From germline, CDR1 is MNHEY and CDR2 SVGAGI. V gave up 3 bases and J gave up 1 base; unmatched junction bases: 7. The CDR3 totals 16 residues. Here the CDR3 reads CASSYFGQGGNYGYTF. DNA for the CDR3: TGTGCCAGCAGTTATTTCGGACAGGGCGGTAACTATGGCTACACCTTC.

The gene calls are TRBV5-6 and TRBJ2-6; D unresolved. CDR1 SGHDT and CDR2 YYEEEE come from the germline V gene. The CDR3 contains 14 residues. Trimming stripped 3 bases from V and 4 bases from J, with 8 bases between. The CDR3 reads CASSSGPGANVLTF. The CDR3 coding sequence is TGTGCCAGCAGCTCTGGCCCCGGGGCCAACGTCCTGACTTTC.

The CDR3 DNA reads as TGTGCCAGCAGTTCACAGGGGCCCAACACCGGGGAGCTGTTTTTT. This gives the protein CASSSQGPNTGELFF. This chain joins TRBV27 and TRBJ2-2; 7 bases agree with TRBD1. V lost 4 bases, J lost 2 bases, and 4 bases stayed unmatched. Germline loops: CDR1 MNHEY, CDR2 SMNVEV (reference sequence). The CDR3 is 15 amino acids.

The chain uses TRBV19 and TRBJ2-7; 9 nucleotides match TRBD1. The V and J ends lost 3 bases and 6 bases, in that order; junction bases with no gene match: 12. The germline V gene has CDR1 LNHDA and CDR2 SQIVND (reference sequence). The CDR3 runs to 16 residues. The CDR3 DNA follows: TGTGCCAGTAGTATTTCGATGGGGGGACAGGGACTCGAGCAGTACTTC. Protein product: CASSISMGGQGLEQYF.

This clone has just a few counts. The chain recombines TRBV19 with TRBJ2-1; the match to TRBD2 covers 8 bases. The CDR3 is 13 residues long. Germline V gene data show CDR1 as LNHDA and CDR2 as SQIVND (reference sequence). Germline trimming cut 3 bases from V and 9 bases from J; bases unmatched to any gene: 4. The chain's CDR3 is CASSMIGRGEQFF. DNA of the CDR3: TGTGCCAGTAGTATGATCGGGAGGGGTGAGCAGTTCTTC.

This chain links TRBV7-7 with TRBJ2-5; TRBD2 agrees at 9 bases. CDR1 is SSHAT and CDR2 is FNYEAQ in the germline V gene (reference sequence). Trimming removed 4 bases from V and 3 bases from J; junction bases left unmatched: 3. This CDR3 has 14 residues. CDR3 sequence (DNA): TGTGCCAGCAGCTCCAGCGGGGGGAAAGAGACCCAGTACTTC. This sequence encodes CASSSSGGKETQYF. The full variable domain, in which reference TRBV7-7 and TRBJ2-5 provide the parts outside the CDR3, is GAGVSQSPRYKVTKRGQDVTLRCDPISSHATLYWYQQALGQGPEFLTYFNYEAQPDKSGLPSDRFSAERPEGSISTLTIQRTEQRDSAMYRCASSSSGGKETQYFGPGTRLLVL.